This T cell receptor beta chain was observed in a study of blood T cell repertoires in COVID-19. Overall study: Some COVID-19 samples were acute and others convalescent; all came from the United States, Italy and Spain.

The CDR3 totals 15 residues. CDR1 is SGHVS, CDR2 FQNEAQ, per germline. The V end lost 3 bases, the J end lost 0 bases, and 9 bases lay between the germline ends. Original handling: It was from reference gene primer amplification that nucleated cell counts were estimated. Libraries were prepared by immunoSEQ multiplex PCR; TCRdb keeps only in-frame clonotypes and omits some of them. The DNA gave D and trimming, while V, J and clone size come from that table. In the table there are approximately 170,000 clones, around 81% of which are singletons. The count of this clone is one. This receptor was identified in a man aged 55 to 70 with active or convalescent COVID-19. The sequenced material came from peripheral blood. The rearrangement uses TRBV7-8 and TRBJ1-3, with D tentatively TRBD1 (6 bases). The chain's CDR3 is CASSLDSGSGNTIYF. The CDR3 DNA is TGTGCCAGCAGCTTGGACAGCGGCTCTGGAAACACCATATATTTT.